The 14 T cell receptor beta chains presented below share a single source sample, sequenced in a study of PD-1 blockade in mismatch repair-deficient tumors. Only in-frame clones appear in the TCRdb table, and some are missing; sequencing was by immunoSEQ multiplex PCR. The sample lists 40,000 to 60,000 clones, approximately 80% occurring once. The material was peripheral blood, obtained 4 weeks after starting pembrolizumab. These receptors originate from an adult with mismatch repair-deficient cancer.

The rearrangement uses TRBV27 and TRBJ2-7; 9 bases agree with TRBD1. Looked up from germline, CDR1 is MNHEY and CDR2 is SMNVEV (reference sequence). V gave up 5 bases and J gave up 1 base; unmatched junction bases: 6. This CDR3 contains 15 residues. The DNA for the CDR3 is TGTGCCAGCAGTACCGGGACAGGGAGGTCCTACGAGCAGTACTTC. Its protein is CASSTGTGRSYEQYF.

In this sample, this clone turned up once. The chain couples TRBV5-1 to TRBJ2-5; 7 bases line up with TRBD1. Germline values: CDR1 SGHRS, CDR2 YFSETQ. J was trimmed by 5 bases and V by 0 bases; bases with no gene match: 10. CDR3 size: 16 residues. CDR3 sequence reads: CASSLGDRVSRETQYF. CDR3 sequence (DNA): TGCGCCAGCAGCTTGGGCGACAGGGTGTCTCGTGAGACCCAGTACTTC.

The V and J genes are TRBV6-6 and TRBJ1-5; no reliable D call. The CDR3 totals 15 residues. Germline V lookup: CDR1 MNHNY, CDR2 SVGAGI (reference sequence). The V and J ends lost 4 bases and 2 bases respectively, with 12 bases between them. The CDR3, as DNA: TGTGCCAGCAGTTCCCCGCCCGCTGGCAATCAGCCCCAGCATTTT. It specifies CASSSPPAGNQPQHF.

The rearrangement uses TRBV7-2 and TRBJ2-1; D is possibly TRBD1 (5 bases). Trimming took 4 bases from V and 4 from J, leaving 14 bases between them. Germline CDR1 and CDR2: SGHTA and FQGNSA. The CDR3 is 15 amino acids. CDR3 DNA: TGTGCCAGCAGCTATCGGCAGGGCCTATACAATGAGCAGTTCTTC. Its translation: CASSYRQGLYNEQFF.

In its sample, this clone was seen a few times. The V and J genes are TRBV7-2 and TRBJ2-1, with D perhaps TRBD2 (6 bases). V was pared by 1 base and J by 2 bases, with 12 bases between. CDR3 length equals 16 residues. The germline gives CDR1 SGHTA, CDR2 FQGNSA. The CDR3 region is CASSLDGGGPYNEQFF. The CDR3 DNA sequence: TGTGCCAGCAGCTTAGATGGGGGAGGACCCTACAATGAGCAGTTCTTC.

The chain employs TRBV7-2 and TRBJ2-5; possible D gene TRBD1, 6 bases. The germline CDR1 and CDR2 sequences are SGHTA and FQGNSA. The V gene lost 3 bases and the J gene lost 4 bases, with 18 bases spanning the gap. This CDR3 has 16 residues. The CDR3 DNA reads as TGTGCCAGCAGCTTGTGGACAGTCCCCCAGGGAGAGACCCAGTACTTC. Its protein is CASSLWTVPQGETQYF.

This rearrangement joins TRBV10-1 to TRBJ2-7, with D perhaps TRBD2 (7 bases). The germline CDR1 and CDR2 sequences are WNHNN and SYGVQD (reference sequence). V lost 8 bases and J lost 2, with 16 bases in between. This CDR3 comprises 14 residues. CDR3 sequence reads: CASFGRTAPYEQYF. DNA of the CDR3: TGCGCCAGCTTCGGGAGGACAGCTCCCTACGAGCAGTACTTC.

This clone has only a few counts. The chain joins TRBV25-1 to TRBJ1-2, with D tentatively TRBD1 (5 bases). The CDR3 has 12 amino acids. V gave up 3 bases and J gave up 8 bases, with 10 bases separating them. CDR1 and CDR2 from the germline V gene are MGHDK and SYGVNS. CDR3 residues: CASSEGGGGYTF. The CDR3 DNA sequence: TGTGCCAGCAGTGAGGGGGGTGGGGGCTACACCTTC.

V usage is TRBV30 and J usage is TRBJ1-5; possible D gene TRBD1, 6 bases. The length of the CDR3 is 12 residues. The V and J ends lost 2 bases and 9 bases respectively, with 11 bases between them. Germline CDR1 is GTSNPN and CDR2 is SVGIG (reference sequence). The DNA for the CDR3 is TGTGCCTGGAGTCCTAAGGGGGGGCCCCAGCATTTT. Encoded protein: CAWSPKGGPQHF.

The chain recombines TRBV5-4 with TRBJ1-2; 9 nucleotides agree with TRBD1. With 4 bases clipped from V and 8 bases from J, the junction kept 12 bases outside the gene matches. Germline-derived CDR1 and CDR2 are SGHNT and YYREEE (reference sequence). The CDR3 is made up of 15 amino acids. The CDR3 DNA is TGTGCCAGCAGCCGAGATAATACAGGGGGCGAGGGCTACACCTTC. Encoded protein: CASSRDNTGGEGYTF.

With regard to this clone: Other DNA sequences of this sample code for an identical CDR3. The V call is TRBV5-5, the J call TRBJ2-7, with 7 bases lining up with TRBD2. The CDR3 is 15 amino acids. Germline CDR1 and CDR2: SGHKS and YYEKEE (reference sequence). With V trimmed by 0 bases and J by 4 bases, 7 bases remained unmatched. This chain's CDR3 is CASSLAPGGSYEQYF. DNA for the CDR3: TGTGCCAGCAGCTTGGCCCCGGGAGGCTCTTACGAGCAGTACTTC.

The rearrangement joins TRBV11-2 to TRBJ2-5, with 7 positions matching TRBD2. This CDR3 is 14 amino acids long. Germline-derived CDR1 and CDR2 are SGHAT and FQNNGV. V dropped 1 base and J dropped 3; count of bases not matched to a gene: 2. DNA of the CDR3: TGTGCCAGCAGCTTAGCGGGGGGTAAAGAGACCCAGTACTTC. Protein product: CASSLAGGKETQYF.

V usage is TRBV21-1 and J usage is TRBJ2-7; the table's D call, TRBD1, has no DNA check behind it. TRBV21-1 is a recognized pseudogene. The CDR3 loop spans 14 amino acids. CDR3 region: CASDLSGGAYEQYF. The CDR3 coding sequence is TGTGCCAGCGACCTCTCTGGGGGCGCTTACGAGCAGTACTTC.

The chain combines TRBV25-1 with TRBJ1-1; 8 bases map to TRBD1. The CDR3 spans 15 residues. Germline V gene sequence: CDR1 MGHDK, CDR2 SYGVNS. The trim removed 3 bases at V and 2 bases at J, leaving 5 bases unmatched. The chain's CDR3 is CASSEGQATNTEAFF. DNA of the CDR3: TGTGCCAGCAGTGAGGGACAGGCTACCAACACTGAAGCTTTCTTT.